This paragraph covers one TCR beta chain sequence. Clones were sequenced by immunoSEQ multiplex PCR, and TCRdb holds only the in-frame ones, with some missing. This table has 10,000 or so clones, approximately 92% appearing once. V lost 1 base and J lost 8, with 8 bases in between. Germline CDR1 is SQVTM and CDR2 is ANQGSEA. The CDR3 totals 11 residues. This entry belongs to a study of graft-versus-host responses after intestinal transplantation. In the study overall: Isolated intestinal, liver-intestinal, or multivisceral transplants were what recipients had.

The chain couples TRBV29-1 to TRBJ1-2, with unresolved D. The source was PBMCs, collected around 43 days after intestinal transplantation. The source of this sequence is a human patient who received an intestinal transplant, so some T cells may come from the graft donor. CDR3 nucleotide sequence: TGCAGCGTTGAAGGAGGGAAAGGCTACACCTTC. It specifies CSVEGGKGYTF.